This T cell receptor (beta chain) was sequenced for a study of monozygotic twins with inflammatory bowel disease. Per the germline V gene, CDR1 is LGHDT and CDR2 is YNNKEL (reference sequence). The CDR3 length is 15 residues. Worth noting for this clonotype: Its antigen is as yet unknown.

General study findings and limits: Among the T cells, different subtypes could not be distinguished.

Each sample's cDNA came from eight separate reactions. TCRdb re-called the 5' RACE reads and shows each CDR3 protein once, DNA omitted. Recorded for this sample: about 140,000 distinct CDR3 sequences. Whole-blood total RNA was extracted without T cell sorting. The gene calls are TRBV3-1 and TRBJ2-7. The source material was blood. The clonotype comes from a human donor with ulcerative colitis or Crohn's disease, or a healthy co-twin of an affected twin (not recorded which). This chain's CDR3 is CASSQGGESSYEQYF.